These T cell receptor beta chains were read from a single sample in a study of siplizumab effects on memory and regulatory T cells. The protocol was immunoSEQ multiplex PCR, while the TCRdb copy is restricted to in-frame clones and leaves out a portion. The repertoire holds roughly 100,000 clones, with over 90% as singletons. The sample consisted of Tregs sorted from blood. The receptors were gathered from a human donor in good health. Each CDR3 is given without its conserved first and last residue. The order of the fields is CDR3 protein, clone size, V gene, J gene. The size entry is marked missing in some rows and otherwise reads once, few, many or a size class.

CDR3 protein: SVENRGSSYEQY; clone size: NA; V gene: TRBV29-1; J gene: TRBJ2-7
CDR3 protein: ASSPQGLYGYT; clone size: NA; V gene: TRBV7-8; J gene: TRBJ1-2
CDR3 protein: ASSQGRPTETQY; clone size: NA; V gene: TRBV4-2; J gene: TRBJ2-5
CDR3 protein: AWSVYHGYT; clone size: NA; V gene: TRBV30; J gene: TRBJ1-2
CDR3 protein: ASRRSYEQY; clone size: NA; V gene: TRBV2; J gene: TRBJ2-7
CDR3 protein: ASSDGTGANVLT; clone size: once; V gene: TRBV2; J gene: TRBJ2-6
CDR3 protein: ASSEGLHTGELF; clone size: NA; V gene: TRBV9; J gene: TRBJ2-2
CDR3 protein: ASSLEGPETQY; clone size: NA; V gene: TRBV11-2; J gene: TRBJ2-5
CDR3 protein: ASATGGEPYNEQF; clone size: NA; V gene: TRBV6-6; J gene: TRBJ2-1
CDR3 protein: AIAGTDTEAF; clone size: NA; V gene: TRBV10-3; J gene: TRBJ1-1
CDR3 protein: ASSIASGRPGDSGANVLT; clone size: NA; V gene: TRBV19; J gene: TRBJ2-6
CDR3 protein: ASSGISVLSGELF; clone size: NA; V gene: TRBV5-1; J gene: TRBJ2-2
CDR3 protein: ASSSQQENEQF; clone size: NA; V gene: TRBV7-3; J gene: TRBJ2-1
CDR3 protein: ASSVVTGGTSTDTQY; clone size: NA; V gene: TRBV9; J gene: TRBJ2-3
CDR3 protein: ASSLRTLTDTQY; clone size: NA; V gene: TRBV11-2; J gene: TRBJ2-3
CDR3 protein: ASSPRGAETQY; clone size: NA; V gene: TRBV5-6; J gene: TRBJ2-5
CDR3 protein: ASSPGWTSTNEQF; clone size: NA; V gene: TRBV9; J gene: TRBJ2-1
CDR3 protein: ASSFGGIDYGYT; clone size: NA; V gene: TRBV7-8; J gene: TRBJ1-2
CDR3 protein: ASSLGSYEQY; clone size: NA; V gene: TRBV7-2; J gene: TRBJ2-7
CDR3 protein: ASRHTGNGNTIY; clone size: NA; V gene: TRBV6-5; J gene: TRBJ1-3
CDR3 protein: ASSFGRYGYT; clone size: NA; V gene: TRBV5-1; J gene: TRBJ1-2
CDR3 protein: SARLVGGYT; clone size: NA; V gene: TRBV20-1; J gene: TRBJ1-2
CDR3 protein: SVDGTDTQY; clone size: NA; V gene: TRBV29-1; J gene: TRBJ2-3
CDR3 protein: ASSDLGQGNNEQF; clone size: NA; V gene: TRBV25-1; J gene: TRBJ2-1
CDR3 protein: ASSVGVDTSNYGYT; clone size: NA; V gene: TRBV9; J gene: TRBJ1-2
CDR3 protein: ASSSRASGELF; clone size: NA; V gene: TRBV11-2; J gene: TRBJ2-2
CDR3 protein: SVEGGQGFT; clone size: NA; V gene: TRBV29-1; J gene: TRBJ1-2
CDR3 protein: ASSYEYYTDTQY; clone size: NA; V gene: TRBV6-5; J gene: TRBJ2-3
CDR3 protein: ASSQPSGTGGYT; clone size: NA; V gene: TRBV5-1; J gene: TRBJ1-2
CDR3 protein: ASSQGRGALAEAF; clone size: NA; V gene: TRBV4-2; J gene: TRBJ1-1
CDR3 protein: ASSRRDTQETQY; clone size: NA; V gene: TRBV6-1; J gene: TRBJ2-5
CDR3 protein: ASSAGQGPYGYT; clone size: NA; V gene: TRBV6-1; J gene: TRBJ1-2
CDR3 protein: ASSLRTGYSSPLH; clone size: once; V gene: TRBV27; J gene: TRBJ1-6
CDR3 protein: AWSYRGQRGGYT; clone size: NA; V gene: TRBV30; J gene: TRBJ1-2
CDR3 protein: ASSYPPGLPTQY; clone size: NA; V gene: TRBV6-6; J gene: TRBJ2-5
CDR3 protein: ASSLGGSGELF; clone size: NA; V gene: TRBV7-9; J gene: TRBJ2-2
CDR3 protein: AISESGGSTDTQY; clone size: NA; V gene: TRBV10-3; J gene: TRBJ2-3